This entry lists 20 T cell receptor beta chains sequenced from one sample in a study of CD8 T cells in ankylosing spondylitis. TCRdb itself ran the 5' RACE reads through MiXCR, one entry per CDR3 protein. The table lists under 300,000 distinct CDR3 sequences, over 9.5% of them singletons. The material sequenced was blood, either unsorted or a sorted T cell fraction (not recorded which). These receptors originate from a male donor with ankylosing spondylitis or in good health (not recorded which).

This clonotype was seen a handful of times. The chain couples TRBV6-6 to TRBJ1-2; no reliable D call. CDR3 length equals 13 residues. In germline, CDR1 is MNHNY, CDR2 SVGAGI (reference sequence). V dropped 10 bases and J dropped 6 bases, with 18 bases sitting between them. The CDR3 region is CANRRTPLNGYTF. The CDR3, as DNA: TGTGCCAACCGCCGGACCCCCTTGAATGGCTACACCTTC.

This clonotype occurred many times. The V and J genes are TRBV19 and TRBJ2-5, with 7 positions matching TRBD2. The CDR3 runs 18 residues. Germline trimming cut 3 bases from V and 2 bases from J; bases unmatched to any gene: 15. Germline CDR1 and CDR2: LNHDA and SQIVND (reference sequence). The CDR3 here is CASSIAVNRDYKQETQYF. CDR3 sequence (DNA): TGTGCCAGTAGTATTGCCGTGAACCGGGACTATAAACAAGAGACCCAGTACTTC.

There are a few counts of this clonotype. The gene calls are TRBV7-9 and TRBJ2-3, with a weak D call TRBD2 (6 bases). V was cut by 6 bases and J by 6 bases, with 16 bases left in between. The CDR3 has 14 residues. Per germline, CDR1 SEHNR and CDR2 FQNEAQ (reference sequence). CDR3 sequence: CASSREPNGDTQYF. In DNA, the CDR3 is TGTGCCAGCAGTCGGGAGCCTAACGGGGATACGCAGTATTTT.

At least ten counts were recorded for this clonotype. The chain couples TRBV6-5 to TRBJ2-6; D gene uncertain. V shed 4 bases and J shed 2 bases, with 9 bases lying between them. Germline lookup yields CDR1 MNHEY and CDR2 SVGAGI. This CDR3 is 15 amino acids long. The CDR3 nucleotides read TGTGCCAGCAGTTTATCGACTCCTGGGGCCAACGTCCTGACTTTC. Its protein is CASSLSTPGANVLTF.

This clonotype was observed a handful of times. The genes are TRBV6-1 and TRBJ2-7; TRBD2 agrees at 11 bases. V shed 6 bases and J 3 bases; nucleotides not matched to a gene: 4. This CDR3 has 14 amino acids. From germline, CDR1 is MNHNS and CDR2 SASEGT. Here the CDR3 DNA reads TGTGCCAGCAGGCCTCTAGCGGGAGGCTACGAGCAGTACTTC. As protein: CASRPLAGGYEQYF.

This clonotype was counted ten times or more. The chain employs TRBV19 and TRBJ2-2; no clear D. Germline values: CDR1 LNHDA, CDR2 SQIVND (reference sequence). Trimming removed 5 bases from V and 0 bases from J, with 10 bases in between. The CDR3 is 15 amino acids. The CDR3 bases are TGTGCCAGTAGTCGCAGCCGCTCGAACACCGGGGAGCTGTTTTTT. This codes for CASSRSRSNTGELFF. Filled out from reference TRBV19 and TRBJ2-2, the complete variable domain reads DGGITQSPKYLFRKEGQNVTLSCEQNLNHDAMYWYRQDPGQGLRLIYYSQIVNDFQKGDIAEGYSVSREKKESFPLTVTSAQKNPTAFYLCASSRSRSNTGELFFGEGSRLTVL.

Only a few counts were recorded for this clonotype. The chain is built from TRBV11-2 and TRBJ2-3; 9 positions agree with TRBD2. The germline V gene encodes CDR1 SGHAT and CDR2 FQNNGV. This CDR3 has 16 residues. The trim removed 0 bases at V and 0 bases at J, leaving 1 base unmatched. The CDR3 DNA follows: TGTGCCAGCAGCTTAGATCTAGCGGGGAGCACAGATACGCAGTATTTT. It encodes CASSLDLAGSTDTQYF.

The table lists this clonotype with a few counts. CDR3 nucleotides: TGTGCCTACTGGGAGTCGGGGACTGAAGCTTTCTTT. Translation gives CAYWESGTEAFF. The V call is TRBV30, the J call TRBJ1-1, with D hard to call. In germline, CDR1 is GTSNPN, CDR2 SVGIG (reference sequence). V dropped 7 bases and J dropped 5 bases, with 14 bases sitting between them. CDR3 length: 12 residues.

This clonotype has ten or more counts. V usage is TRBV20-1 and J usage is TRBJ2-1; D is perhaps TRBD1 (5 bases). The V gene lost 4 bases and the J gene lost 1 base, with 8 bases spanning the gap. Germline CDR1 reads DFQATT; CDR2 reads SNEGSKA (reference sequence). This CDR3 comprises 13 residues. CDR3: CSAMTASYNEQFF. The CDR3 nucleotides read TGCAGTGCTATGACAGCTTCCTACAATGAGCAGTTCTTC.

This clonotype was counted many times. The J gene is TRBJ2-5, the V gene TRBV10-1, with 8 bases aligning to TRBD1. The CDR3 is 15 residues long. V was pared by 0 bases and J by 5 bases, with 5 bases of the junction left unmatched. CDR1 is WNHNN and CDR2 is SYGVQD in the germline V gene (reference sequence). The DNA for the CDR3 is TGCGCCAGCAGTGAGTCGACAGGGGCGATGGAGACCCAGTACTTC. As protein: CASSESTGAMETQYF.

The sample holds many counts of this clonotype. The rearrangement links TRBV30 to TRBJ1-1; D is possibly TRBD1 (5 bases). Per germline, CDR1 GTSNPN and CDR2 SVGIG (reference sequence). The CDR3 loop spans 11 amino acids. Trimming removed 5 bases from V and 4 bases from J, with 8 bases in between. CDR3 loop: CAWGGGTEAFF. CDR3 in DNA: TGTGCCTGGGGGGGGGGCACTGAAGCTTTCTTT. Variable domain in full (rest from reference TRBV30 and TRBJ1-1): SQTIHQWPATLVQPVGSPLSLECTVEGTSNPNLYWYRQAAGRGLQLLFYSVGIGQISSEVPQNLSASRPQDRQFILSSKKLLLSDSGFYLCAWGGGTEAFFGQGTRLTVV.

There are many counts of this clonotype. The chain couples TRBV12-3 or TRBV12-4 to TRBJ1-2; D ambiguous. Between the trimmed V and J ends, which lost 7 bases and 4 bases, there was a span of 13 bases. The CDR3 spans 13 residues. Written as DNA, the CDR3 is TGTGCCAGCACCCCTAAGTTATCCTATGGCTACACCTTC. Translation gives CASTPKLSYGYTF.

This clonotype was detected many times. This chain links TRBV5-1 with TRBJ2-5; D gene ambiguous. The CDR3 runs to 13 residues. The V end was cut by 0 bases, the J end by 5 bases, with 8 bases between. Germline V gives CDR1 SGHRS, CDR2 YFSETQ. The DNA of the CDR3 is TGCGCCAGCAGCTTGGAGCCCGGCGAGACCCAGTACTTC. Encoded protein: CASSLEPGETQYF.

A few counts support this clonotype. V and J are TRBV12-3 or TRBV12-4 and TRBJ1-5; 7 bases are shared with TRBD1. This CDR3 spans 14 amino acids. V was pared by 5 bases and J by 9 bases, with 10 bases of the junction left unmatched. The CDR3 DNA is TGTGCCAGCAGTCGACGACAGGGTGCGCGGCCCCAGCATTTT. Its protein product is CASSRRQGARPQHF.

This sequence joins TRBV30 and TRBJ2-3; unclear D gene. The CDR3 runs to 11 residues. V was pared by 4 bases and J by 8 bases, with 10 bases between. Per the germline V gene, CDR1 is GTSNPN and CDR2 is SVGIG (reference sequence). The CDR3 is CAWNALGTQYF. The DNA for the CDR3 is TGTGCCTGGAATGCCCTCGGTACGCAGTATTTT.

This clonotype was seen repeatedly, ten times or more. The V and J genes are TRBV4-1 and TRBJ2-2; TRBD2 matches at 8 bases. V was pared by 8 bases and J by 5 bases, with 4 bases of the junction left unmatched. The CDR3 extends over 13 amino acids. Per the germline V gene, CDR1 is MGHRA and CDR2 is YSYEKL. CDR3 residues: CASGSGVTGELFF. The CDR3 DNA reads as TGCGCCAGCGGTAGCGGGGTAACCGGGGAGCTGTTTTTT.

The sample holds many counts of this clonotype. The rearrangement joins TRBV28 to TRBJ2-1; TRBD2 matches 9 bases. J was trimmed by 8 bases and V by 3 bases; bases with no gene match: 17. CDR1 is MDHEN and CDR2 is SYDVKM in the germline V gene. The CDR3 runs to 18 residues. The CDR3 protein is CASSFGLVNSGRSYEQFF. The CDR3 DNA is TGTGCCAGCAGTTTTGGTCTAGTTAATAGCGGGAGAAGCTATGAGCAGTTCTTC.

In this sample, this clonotype turned up many times. The chain links TRBV20-1 to TRBJ2-1; TRBD2 agrees at 7 bases. The CDR3 has 17 amino acids. Germline V gives CDR1 DFQATT, CDR2 SNEGSKA (reference sequence). Trimming removed 0 bases from V and 2 bases from J; junction bases left unmatched: 10. CDR3 in amino acids: CSARDLGGSAPYNEQFF. For the CDR3, the DNA is TGCAGTGCTAGAGATCTTGGCGGGAGCGCTCCCTACAATGAGCAGTTCTTC.

This clonotype was counted many times. The gene calls are TRBV12-3 or TRBV12-4 and TRBJ2-1, with D uncertain. This CDR3 has 13 amino acids. The V end was cut by 3 bases, the J end by 0 bases, with 3 bases between. CDR3 in amino acids: CASSFPSYNEQFF. CDR3 in DNA: TGTGCCAGCAGTTTCCCCTCCTACAATGAGCAGTTCTTC.

This clonotype was counted many times. The chain links TRBV27 to TRBJ1-4; perhaps TRBD1 as D (5 bases). Trimming stripped 2 bases from V and 4 bases from J, with 14 bases between. From germline, CDR1 is MNHEY and CDR2 SMNVEV (reference sequence). There are 16 residues in the CDR3. The DNA of the CDR3 is TGTGCCAGCAGTTTAAGGGCCCCAGGGTTTAATGAAAAACTGTTTTTT. Translation: CASSLRAPGFNEKLFF.